Here is one TCR beta chain with its context. Its antigen is unknown. With 60 Vbeta and 13 Jbeta primers, the PCR was carried out. Clones were read by immunoSEQ multiplex PCR, and TCRdb kept only the in-frame ones, dropping some. This table has some 180,000 clones, around 80% appearing once. This sample stems from a study of cytomegalovirus exposure and HLA in healthy donors. About the study: From around 180 million T cells, an earlier analysis saw around 120 million unique TCR beta sequences. Findings and caveats of the study: Roughly even sequencing depth across donors was the assumption behind the presence/absence analyses. Judged likely to be a sequencing artifact was a cluster of highly shared sequence variants. Among the CMV-associated chains, three were confirmed in vitro as specific for CMV antigens.

The CDR3 contains 14 residues. V shed 0 bases, J shed 5 bases, and the junction held 3 bases outside the gene matches. Germline loops: CDR1 SGHTA, CDR2 FQGTGA. The TCR originated in a girl under 18 in good health and CMV-seropositive. The sample was PBMCs. The chain is built from TRBV7-3 and TRBJ1-1; 7 nucleotides agree with TRBD1. The CDR3 region is CASSLTGTETEAFF. Here the CDR3 DNA reads TGTGCCAGCAGCTTAACAGGGACAGAGACTGAAGCTTTCTTT.